This is a list of T cell receptor beta chains from one sample in a study of T cells in Graves' hyperthyroidism and ophthalmopathy. MiXCR, run by TCRdb on the multiplex PCR reads, gives a single entry per CDR3 protein. The sample records about 380,000 distinct CDR3 sequences, 13% being singletons. Sequenced: blood. The receptors derive from a young man with Graves' hyperthyroidism that later progressed to Graves' ophthalmopathy. The CDR3 runs from the conserved cysteine through the conserved F or W. D genes are given only for firm matches. Clone size is not always given. Where it is, it says once, few, many or a class for expanded clones.

D,V,J,size,CDR3,DNA
NA,TRBV10-3,TRBJ1-6,NA,CAISDRNRGSSYNSPLHF,TGTGCCATCTCAGACAGAAATCGGGGAAGCTCCTATAATTCACCCCTCCACTTT
NA,TRBV10-2,TRBJ1-2,NA,CASSGRRPYGYTF,TGCGCCAGCAGCGGCAGAAGGCCCTATGGCTACACCTTC
NA,TRBV10-2,TRBJ1-1,NA,CASSDPGTAEAFF,TGCGCCAGCAGTGATCCCGGGACCGCTGAAGCTTTCTTT
NA,TRBV11-2,TRBJ1-2,NA,CASSLNTGTLGGYTF,TGTGCCAGCAGCTTAAACACGGGGACCCTCGGTGGCTACACCTTC
TRBD1,TRBV5-4,TRBJ1-2,few,CASSSGQSFNYGYTF,TGTGCCAGCAGCTCGGGACAGAGCTTTAACTATGGCTACACCTTC
TRBD1,TRBV20-1,TRBJ1-2,few,CSAKPGQGNYGYTF,TGCAGTGCTAAACCGGGACAGGGGAACTATGGCTACACCTTC
TRBD1,TRBV10-3,TRBJ2-5,few,CASAQGQETQYF,TGTGCCAGCGCACAGGGGCAAGAGACCCAGTACTTC
NA,TRBV7-8,TRBJ1-3,many,CASSPLLGFGGNTIYF,TGTGCCAGCAGCCCCCTACTTGGTTTCGGTGGAAACACCATATATTTT
NA,TRBV6-2/TRBV6-3,TRBJ2-2,few,CASSWTVPGELFF,TGTGCCAGCAGTTGGACAGTTCCCGGGGAGCTGTTTTTT
NA,TRBV6-1,TRBJ1-5,many,CASSENSVSHQPQHF,TGTGCCAGCAGTGAAAACAGTGTCAGCCATCAGCCCCAGCATTTT
NA,TRBV6-5,TRBJ2-7,few,CASSYGRGRYEQYF,TGTGCCAGCAGTTACGGTAGGGGAAGGTACGAGCAGTACTTC
NA,TRBV24-1,TRBJ2-7,many,CATSARGTAGTYEQYF,TGTGCCACCAGTGCACGCGGGACAGCAGGAACCTACGAGCAGTACTTC
TRBD2,TRBV18,TRBJ2-7,NA,CASSPGTSGRYEQYF,TGTGCCAGCTCACCGGGGACTAGCGGACGCTACGAGCAGTACTTC
TRBD2,TRBV5-5,TRBJ2-3,few,CASSLTGLAGGIHTQYF,TGTGCCAGCAGCTTGACCGGACTAGCGGGGGGCATACATACGCAGTATTTT
TRBD1,TRBV7-9,TRBJ1-1,few,CAGDRGTEAFF,TGTGCCGGAGACAGGGGCACTGAAGCTTTCTTT
NA,TRBV28,TRBJ1-6,many,CASRSSNSPLHF,TGTGCCAGCAGATCTTCTAATTCACCCCTCCACTTT
TRBD1,TRBV10-3,TRBJ2-5,NA,CAISTGQGEETQYF,TGTGCCATCAGTACCGGACAGGGTGAAGAGACCCAGTACTTC
NA,TRBV2,TRBJ1-6,few,CASSHRVFFGTLHF,TGTGCCAGCAGTCACAGGGTTTTTTTCGGGACCCTCCACTTT
TRBD2,TRBV28,TRBJ2-3,many,CASSRLAGGLDTQYF,TGTGCCAGCAGTCGACTAGCGGGGGGGCTCGATACGCAGTATTTT
TRBD2,TRBV13,TRBJ2-1,NA,CASSLRDSWTSGSYYNEQFF,TGTGCCAGCAGCTTACGGGACTCCTGGACTAGCGGGTCCTACTACAATGAGCAGTTCTTC
NA,TRBV6-1,TRBJ1-1,many,CASSDKSTRLTEAFF,TGTGCCAGCAGTGACAAAAGTACACGGTTGACTGAAGCTTTCTTT
NA,TRBV12-3/TRBV12-4,TRBJ2-5,many,CASSLVKGLQYF,TGTGCCAGCAGTTTAGTGAAAGGACTCCAGTACTTC
NA,TRBV30,TRBJ1-6,few,CAWSVPQTANHSPLHF,TGTGCCTGGAGTGTACCCCAAACAGCCAATCATTCACCCCTCCACTTT
TRBD2,TRBV12-5,TRBJ2-1,few,CASGFGGWEGNEQSF,TGTGCTAGTGGTTTCGGGGGATGGGAGGGCAATGAGCAGTCCTTC
NA,TRBV6-6,TRBJ2-7,many,CASSYGDEQYF,TGTGCCAGCAGTTACGGGGACGAGCAGTACTTC
NA,TRBV30,TRBJ2-5,many,CAWSVLGGETQYF,TGTGCCTGGAGTGTACTTGGGGGAGAGACCCAGTACTTC
TRBD1,TRBV11-2,TRBJ2-5,few,CASSPGQGVSQETQYF,TGTGCCAGCAGCCCAGGACAGGGGGTATCTCAAGAGACCCAGTACTTC
TRBD2,TRBV30,TRBJ2-3,NA,CASNYLAGPTDTQYF,TGTGCCTCTAACTATCTAGCGGGTCCCACAGATACGCAGTATTTT
NA,TRBV11-2,TRBJ2-7,NA,CASSLPAGSSYEQYF,TGTGCCAGCAGCCTCCCGGCCGGGAGCTCCTACGAGCAGTACTTC
TRBD2,TRBV28,TRBJ2-7,NA,CASSFPGGSATRTEQYF,TGTGCCAGCAGTTTCCCGGGGGGAAGCGCTACCCGTACCGAGCAGTACTTC
TRBD1,TRBV7-6,TRBJ1-3,few,CASSWDSFSSGNTIYF,TGTGCCAGCAGCTGGGACAGTTTCTCCTCTGGAAACACCATATATTTT
TRBD1,TRBV6-1,TRBJ1-1,many,CASSVRGGKVNTEAFF,TGTGCCAGCAGTGTCAGGGGGGGAAAGGTGAACACTGAAGCTTTCTTT
NA,TRBV6-1,TRBJ2-3,NA,CASRARAYTDTQYF,TGTGCCAGCAGGGCCCGAGCCTACACAGATACGCAGTATTTT
NA,TRBV9,TRBJ1-1,many,CASSGSSRFLNTEAFF,TGTGCCAGCAGCGGCTCCTCCCGGTTCCTGAACACTGAAGCTTTCTTT
TRBD1,TRBV28,TRBJ2-7,NA,CASNSDRAPREQYF,TGTGCCAGCAATTCGGACAGGGCCCCTCGCGAGCAGTACTTC
NA,TRBV5-5,TRBJ1-1,many,CASSFRGSQKTRDTEAFF,TGTGCCAGCAGCTTTCGGGGCAGCCAGAAAACTAGGGACACTGAAGCTTTCTTT
TRBD1,TRBV20-1,TRBJ1-6,few,CSAPRTGGSPLHF,TGCAGTGCTCCCCGGACAGGGGGATCACCCCTCCACTTT
TRBD2,TRBV4-1,TRBJ2-5,few,CASSLYSGLAGALQETQYF,TGCGCCAGCAGCCTCTACTCGGGACTAGCGGGGGCCCTACAAGAGACCCAGTACTTC
NA,TRBV9,TRBJ2-2,NA,CASSVEGIRELFF,TGTGCCAGCAGCGTAGAGGGGATCAGGGAGCTGTTTTTT
NA,TRBV27,TRBJ1-5,many,CASSSSLDIGTPQHF,TGTGCCAGCAGTTCATCGTTGGACATCGGGACGCCCCAGCATTTT
NA,TRBV12-3/TRBV12-4,TRBJ2-7,many,CASSLGVKTYEQYF,TGTGCCAGCAGTTTAGGCGTCAAAACCTACGAGCAGTACTTC
TRBD1,TRBV19,TRBJ2-2,few,CASSPLDREVGELFF,TGTGCCAGTAGTCCTCTGGACAGGGAAGTCGGGGAGCTGTTTTTT
NA,TRBV30,TRBJ2-7,many,CAWSRGAYEQYF,TGTGCCTGGAGTAGAGGGGCCTACGAGCAGTACTTC
NA,TRBV4-1,TRBJ1-5,many,CASSQVTGSNQPQHF,TGCGCCAGCAGCCAAGTAACAGGGAGCAATCAGCCCCAGCATTTT
NA,TRBV28,TRBJ1-6,many,CASSGAPGAPLHF,TGTGCCAGCAGTGGGGCCCCGGGAGCACCCCTCCACTTT
NA,TRBV11-3,TRBJ1-1,many,CASSPRTDLMNTEAFF,TGTGCCAGCAGCCCGCGGACAGACCTCATGAACACTGAAGCTTTCTTT
NA,TRBV28,TRBJ2-1,NA,CACSTPGNSYNEQFF,TGTGCCTGCAGCACCCCCGGGAATTCCTACAATGAGCAGTTCTTC
NA,TRBV12-3/TRBV12-4,TRBJ2-3,NA,CASSFWRGAATDTQYF,TGTGCCAGCAGTTTTTGGCGAGGGGCCGCGACGGATACGCAGTATTTT
NA,TRBV18,TRBJ2-3,NA,CASSRMRASTDTQYF,TGTGCCAGCTCCCGAATGAGGGCGAGCACAGATACGCAGTATTTT
TRBD2,TRBV7-8,TRBJ2-5,NA,CASSLMAGGRETQYF,TGTGCCAGCAGCTTAATGGCGGGGGGGCGGGAGACCCAGTACTTC
TRBD1,TRBV5-1,TRBJ1-1,many,CASTYSGQVYTEAFF,TGCGCCAGCACTTACTCCGGACAGGTCTACACTGAAGCTTTCTTT